This T cell receptor (beta chain) was observed in a study of T cells in Graves' hyperthyroidism and ophthalmopathy (dated by TCRdb to about 2019). Study-wide context: To identify TCR V-J signatures that set the groups apart, the researchers used a discovery cohort of 100 patients, made up of about 44 with Graves' ophthalmopathy and 57 with stable Graves' hyperthyroidism. Whether ophthalmopathy could be predicted prospectively was tested in an independent validation cohort made up of about 20 hyperthyroidism patients plus 17 patients who later progressed to ophthalmopathy. The roughly 94 discovery patients were randomly split 7:3 into training and test sets. The study also compared thyroid tissue and blood T-cell repertoires from five or six Graves' hyperthyroidism patients. After sampling, hyperthyroidism patients received methimazole starting at 30 mg daily, and ophthalmopathy patients received high-dose intravenous methylprednisolone. TCR Vbeta CDR3 sequencing of 120 to 150 peripheral blood samples (43 ophthalmopathy, approximately 80 hyperthyroidism and roughly 17 progressor patients) is reported in the paper. Summary of the overall study and its limitations: Sample size was not statistically predetermined, and investigators were not blinded to group allocation. In validation, progression to ophthalmopathy was predicted by the model with about 70% sensitivity and roughly 72% specificity, a median of 6.5 months before onset. A 13 V-J signature model separated ophthalmopathy from stable hyperthyroidism, with around 91% sensitivity and about 81% specificity in cross-validation and 80%/75% in testing. Most expanded thyroid clonotypes (frequency above 0.001) were also detected in blood, a finding suggesting that blood repertoires may reflect thyroid immune responses.

Comments on this clonotype: It lacks a known antigen. The sample holds no much larger clone one base away, and base qualities are not on file.

Graves' hyperthyroidism was defined as stable when no progression to ophthalmopathy occurred over 18 months of follow-up. Hyperthyroidism patients were newly diagnosed, had a disease duration of under 2 months, and were aged 18 to 65 years. Patients with uncontrolled infections, other autoimmune diseases, pregnancy or lactation were excluded. Diagnoses relied on clinical symptoms, serum thyroxine and TRAb, thyroid ultrasound and orbital computed tomography. Trizol reagent was used to extract total RNA, and RNA quality was then checked on an Agilent 2100 Bioanalyzer. The TCR beta CDR3 regions were amplified from the RNA transcripts. For the first round of RT-PCR on the TCR CDR3, the HTBI primer set was used together with the Qiagen OneStep RT-PCR kit. Libraries were constructed in a second round of multiplex PCR, after which size selection and purification were performed. Libraries were sequenced paired-end with 100 bp reads on an Illumina HiSeq2000. In the authors' own workflow: Raw data were processed with SOAPnuke, discarding reads with adapters, uncalled bases, mean Phred below 15, or no exact constant-primer or identifier match. COPE v1.2.5 was used to merge high-quality paired reads, and clonotypes were defined as unique nucleotide sequences. MiTCR v1.1 was used to align the clonotypes against IMGT TRBV, TRBD and TRBJ reference segments. The analysis was restricted to V-J combinations with a frequency above 0.0001, which together covered 99% to 99.2% of the repertoires. A TCS score was defined as the ratio between F50 (clonal expansion) and ExV (chaos), using BLOSUM62-based TCRdist between CDR3 peptides within each V-J. Welch's t-statistics and random forest reduced fewer than 600 V-J features to 13, which were used in a naive Bayes classifier (R e1071). Thyroid-blood repertoire similarity was quantified with the Morisita-Horn index. TCRdb ran its own pipeline on the public reads, namely fastp trimming at Q25 and MiXCR clone calling, and kept in-frame beta chains. Every distinct CDR3 protein forms one entry, paired with its most common genes and DNA. The V and J calls here are based on TCRdb, not the publication. The sample records 530,000 or so distinct CDR3 sequences, 46% of which are singletons. The biggest ten clones account for about 7.8% of the sample.

This TCR was sampled from a woman aged 18-30 years with Graves' hyperthyroidism. The sequenced sample was peripheral blood or thyroid tissue (not recorded which).

Here is the DNA: TGTGCCAGCAGCTTAGCGGGAGGAATTAACTATGGCTACACCTTC. Translation gives CASSLAGGINYGYTF. Recombination joined TRBV7-2 with TRBJ1-2, with the D gene uncertain. V and J lose 0 bases and 1 base, and a span of 9 bases separates them. From the cysteine through the phenylalanine, the CDR3 covers 15 amino acids. The read is trimmed to its CDR3 DNA, 45 bases read in frame from base 1. CDR1 SGHTA and CDR2 FQGNSA were looked up in the germline V gene.